This T cell receptor beta chain was sequenced during a study of T cells in tumors after PD-1 blockade. Study-level background: Some patients also took daily vismodegib 150 mg during anti-PD-1 treatment.

In this sample, this clone turned up a few times. What it binds is unknown. The table came from immunoSEQ multiplex PCR; TCRdb's copy has only in-frame clones and leaves some out. The sample holds approximately 12,000 clones, roughly 63% seen once. Findings and limits, study-wide: Expanded exhausted CD8+ clones after therapy were mostly novel clonotypes. Two pre-treatment samples showed no clonal replacement between them.

The same primary tumor site was biopsied both before and after PD-1 blockade. This CDR3 comprises 17 residues. The V end lost 1 base, the J end lost 0 bases, and 13 bases lay between the germline ends. CDR1 and CDR2 from the germline V gene are LGHNA and YSLEER. The rearrangement uses TRBV4-3 and TRBJ1-3; no clear D gene. The sequence derives from a human donor with basal cell carcinoma. The input for sequencing was tumor tissue, taken before anti-PD-1 treatment. CDR3 bases: TGCGCCAGCAGCCAAGTGCCGAGTCCCAACTCTGGAAACACCATATATTTT. It is translated as CASSQVPSPNSGNTIYF.